Each of the 2 T cell receptor beta chains below was sequenced from the same sample in a study of T cells in Graves' hyperthyroidism and ophthalmopathy. The investigators amplified TCR beta CDR3 regions from RNA transcripts. With the HTBI primer set, the TCR CDR3 went through a first round of RT-PCR. TCRdb re-derived calls from the multiplex PCR reads in MiXCR, one entry per CDR3 protein. The sample carries over 500,000 distinct CDR3 sequences, 46% recorded once. Specimen: peripheral blood or thyroid tissue (not recorded which). The receptors shown here come from an adult woman with Graves' disease, either hyperthyroidism or ophthalmopathy (not recorded which).

This clonotype appeared many times. The chain uses TRBV15 and TRBJ2-5, with 10 bases that match TRBD1. This CDR3 is 16 amino acids long. Unmatched junction bases numbered 5, after V lost 1 base and J lost 3 bases. Germline lookup yields CDR1 LNHNV and CDR2 YYDKDF (reference sequence). The CDR3 loop is CATSRALGTGEETQYF. The CDR3 coding sequence is TGTGCCACCAGCAGAGCATTGGGGACAGGGGAAGAGACCCAGTACTTC.

This clonotype was observed a few times. The rearrangement links TRBV15 to TRBJ1-5; D gene ambiguous. The CDR3 sequence is 16 residues long. CDR1 is LNHNV, CDR2 YYDKDF, per germline (reference sequence). V dropped 1 base and J dropped 3 bases, with 13 bases sitting between them. In DNA form, the CDR3 reads TGTGCCACCAGCAGAGTGATTTTTGGGGACAATCAGCCCCAGCATTTT. It translates to CATSRVIFGDNQPQHF.